A selection of T cell receptor beta chains follows, all from one sample in a study of T cell repertoires in ileal Crohn's disease. This table comes from immunoSEQ multiplex PCR, and its TCRdb copy is limited to in-frame clones, with some not included. The table has roughly 5,000 clones, roughly four fifths seen once. Material for sequencing was ileal tissue. These receptors came from an adult with Crohn's disease. Both conserved end residues are part of each CDR3. A D gene is named only where the DNA matches it firmly. Expanded clones are given a class, and other clones once, few, many or no size at all.

d_gene: TRBD1; abundance: -; v_gene: TRBV6-5; j_gene: TRBJ2-7; CDR3aa: CASRYGQGGYEQYF; CDR3nt: TGTGCCAGCAGGTACGGACAGGGAGGTTACGAGCAGTACTTC
d_gene: -; abundance: -; v_gene: TRBV27; j_gene: TRBJ2-6; CDR3aa: CASSLSLSGANVLTF; CDR3nt: TGTGCCAGCAGTTTATCCCTTTCTGGGGCCAACGTCCTGACTTTC
d_gene: -; abundance: -; v_gene: TRBV5-8; j_gene: TRBJ2-7; CDR3aa: CASSLFAAYEQYF; CDR3nt: TGTGCCAGCAGCTTGTTCGCGGCGTACGAGCAGTACTTC
d_gene: TRBD1; abundance: -; v_gene: TRBV2; j_gene: TRBJ1-5; CDR3aa: CASSGQGDVNLPQHF; CDR3nt: TGTGCCAGCAGTGGACAGGGGGACGTCAACTTGCCCCAGCATTTT
d_gene: -; abundance: -; v_gene: TRBV29-1; j_gene: TRBJ1-1; CDR3aa: CSGRENTEAFF; CDR3nt: TGCAGCGGACGGGAGAACACTGAAGCTTTCTTT
d_gene: TRBD1; abundance: -; v_gene: TRBV5-4; j_gene: TRBJ1-4; CDR3aa: CASSTSTGGEKLFF; CDR3nt: TGTGCCAGCAGCACTTCGACAGGGGGCGAAAAACTGTTTTTT
d_gene: TRBD2; abundance: -; v_gene: TRBV4-3; j_gene: TRBJ2-1; CDR3aa: CASSQGLAGGFGNEQFF; CDR3nt: TGCGCCAGCAGCCAAGGACTAGCGGGGGGATTTGGCAATGAGCAGTTCTTC
d_gene: -; abundance: -; v_gene: TRBV6-4; j_gene: TRBJ1-5; CDR3aa: CASSLDSTNQPQHF; CDR3nt: TGTGCCAGCAGTCTGGACAGCACCAATCAGCCCCAGCATTTT
d_gene: TRBD1; abundance: -; v_gene: TRBV4-3; j_gene: TRBJ2-1; CDR3aa: CASSQDRGPNEQFF; CDR3nt: TGCGCCAGCAGCCAAGACAGGGGGCCCAATGAGCAGTTCTTC
d_gene: -; abundance: -; v_gene: TRBV10-2; j_gene: TRBJ1-1; CDR3aa: CASSVNTEAFF; CDR3nt: TGCGCCAGCTCCGTGAACACTGAAGCTTTCTTT
d_gene: -; abundance: -; v_gene: TRBV6-5; j_gene: TRBJ1-5; CDR3aa: CASSDRTNQPQHF; CDR3nt: TGTGCCAGCTCCGACAGGACCAATCAGCCCCAGCATTTT
d_gene: -; abundance: -; v_gene: TRBV6-1; j_gene: TRBJ1-5; CDR3aa: CASNEQGRGAQHF; CDR3nt: TGTGCCAGCAACGAGCAGGGCCGAGGAGCCCAGCATTTT
d_gene: -; abundance: -; v_gene: TRBV7-8; j_gene: TRBJ2-4; CDR3aa: CASSLPGKNIQYF; CDR3nt: TGTGCCAGCAGCCTACCCGGCAAAAACATTCAGTACTTC
d_gene: -; abundance: -; v_gene: TRBV7-9; j_gene: TRBJ1-2; CDR3aa: CASSLGGGGNYGYTF; CDR3nt: TGTGCCAGCAGCTTAGGGGGCGGGGGTAACTATGGCTACACCTTC
d_gene: -; abundance: -; v_gene: TRBV28; j_gene: TRBJ1-5; CDR3aa: CASRSGGRDQPQHF; CDR3nt: TGTGCCAGCAGATCGGGGGGCAGGGACCAGCCCCAGCATTTT
d_gene: TRBD2; abundance: -; v_gene: TRBV6-4; j_gene: TRBJ2-5; CDR3aa: CASSPSGGQETQYF; CDR3nt: TGTGCCAGCAGTCCTAGCGGGGGCCAAGAGACCCAGTACTTC
d_gene: -; abundance: -; v_gene: TRBV18; j_gene: TRBJ1-2; CDR3aa: CASSRQDNYGYTF; CDR3nt: TGTGCCAGCTCACGACAGGATAACTATGGCTACACCTTC
d_gene: -; abundance: -; v_gene: TRBV5-1; j_gene: TRBJ1-4; CDR3aa: CASSLSATNEKLFF; CDR3nt: TGCGCCAGCAGCTTATCAGCAACTAATGAAAAACTGTTTTTT
d_gene: -; abundance: -; v_gene: TRBV18; j_gene: TRBJ1-2; CDR3aa: CASSPRDTQGYGYTF; CDR3nt: TGTGCCAGCTCACCCCGGGACACCCAGGGTTATGGCTACACCTTC
d_gene: TRBD1; abundance: -; v_gene: TRBV7-9; j_gene: TRBJ2-7; CDR3aa: CASSPRDRGSYEQYF; CDR3nt: TGTGCCAGCAGCCCCCGGGACAGGGGGTCCTACGAGCAGTACTTC
d_gene: -; abundance: -; v_gene: TRBV6-1; j_gene: TRBJ1-2; CDR3aa: CASSVRGSGYTF; CDR3nt: TGTGCCAGCAGTGTAAGGGGAAGCGGCTACACCTTC
d_gene: TRBD1; abundance: -; v_gene: TRBV29-1; j_gene: TRBJ2-3; CDR3aa: CSARTGTSTDTQYF; CDR3nt: TGCAGCGCCCGGACAGGTACTAGCACAGATACGCAGTATTTT
d_gene: TRBD2; abundance: once; v_gene: TRBV2; j_gene: TRBJ2-1; CDR3aa: CASIPSGGVIYTEQFF; CDR3nt: TGTGCCAGCATTCCTAGCGGGGGGGTGATATACACTGAGCAGTTCTTC
d_gene: TRBD1; abundance: -; v_gene: TRBV23-1; j_gene: TRBJ2-2; CDR3aa: CASSLPGQVTGELFF; CDR3nt: TGCGCCAGCAGTCTGCCGGGACAGGTCACCGGGGAGCTGTTTTTT
d_gene: -; abundance: -; v_gene: TRBV6-5; j_gene: TRBJ1-2; CDR3aa: CASSPDRFYGYTF; CDR3nt: TGTGCCAGCAGTCCCGACAGGTTCTATGGCTACACCTTC
d_gene: TRBD1; abundance: -; v_gene: TRBV5-1; j_gene: TRBJ1-1; CDR3aa: CASSLGQGGGDTEAFF; CDR3nt: TGCGCCAGCAGCCTCGGACAGGGCGGAGGGGACACTGAAGCTTTCTTT
d_gene: TRBD1; abundance: -; v_gene: TRBV30; j_gene: TRBJ2-2; CDR3aa: CAWIRTGAGELFF; CDR3nt: TGTGCCTGGATTCGGACAGGGGCCGGGGAGCTGTTTTTT
d_gene: TRBD1; abundance: -; v_gene: TRBV7-9; j_gene: TRBJ1-1; CDR3aa: CASSLSAGTGGTEAFF; CDR3nt: TGTGCCAGCAGCTTATCAGCCGGGACAGGGGGCACTGAAGCTTTCTTT
d_gene: TRBD2; abundance: -; v_gene: TRBV29-1; j_gene: TRBJ2-3; CDR3aa: CSVVRLAIIDTQYF; CDR3nt: TGCAGCGTTGTTAGACTAGCAATCATTGATACGCAGTATTTT
d_gene: -; abundance: -; v_gene: TRBV4-1; j_gene: TRBJ1-2; CDR3aa: CASSQEPADSDYGYTF; CDR3nt: TGCGCCAGCAGCCAAGAGCCCGCGGACAGTGACTATGGCTACACCTTC
d_gene: -; abundance: -; v_gene: TRBV28; j_gene: TRBJ1-2; CDR3aa: CASSPSRGSSFPGYTF; CDR3nt: TGTGCCAGCAGTCCCAGCAGGGGTAGTAGTTTTCCTGGCTACACCTTC
d_gene: -; abundance: -; v_gene: TRBV29-1; j_gene: TRBJ1-2; CDR3aa: CSVEAWGSYGYTF; CDR3nt: TGCAGCGTTGAAGCCTGGGGCAGTTATGGCTACACCTTC
d_gene: TRBD1; abundance: -; v_gene: TRBV29-1; j_gene: TRBJ1-5; CDR3aa: CSVVEDRENQPQHF; CDR3nt: TGCAGCGTTGTGGAGGACAGGGAGAATCAGCCCCAGCATTTT
d_gene: TRBD1; abundance: -; v_gene: TRBV28; j_gene: TRBJ1-4; CDR3aa: CASSLWDREKLFF; CDR3nt: TGTGCCAGCAGTTTATGGGACAGGGAAAAACTGTTTTTT
d_gene: TRBD1; abundance: -; v_gene: TRBV11-2; j_gene: TRBJ1-1; CDR3aa: CASSFTFLTGPEAFF; CDR3nt: TGTGCCAGCAGCTTTACTTTCTTGACAGGGCCTGAAGCTTTCTTT
d_gene: -; abundance: few; v_gene: TRBV30; j_gene: TRBJ1-5; CDR3aa: CAWSPRGGNQPQHF; CDR3nt: TGTGCCTGGAGTCCTCGGGGGGGCAATCAGCCCCAGCATTTT
d_gene: TRBD2; abundance: -; v_gene: TRBV6-4; j_gene: TRBJ2-1; CDR3aa: CASSDSSSGGAEEQFF; CDR3nt: TGTGCCAGCAGTGACTCTAGTAGCGGGGGGGCCGAGGAGCAGTTCTTC
d_gene: TRBD2; abundance: -; v_gene: TRBV6-7; j_gene: TRBJ2-1; CDR3aa: CASRYRRGGHEQFF; CDR3nt: TGTGCCAGCAGGTACCGCCGCGGGGGGCATGAGCAGTTCTTC
d_gene: -; abundance: -; v_gene: TRBV10-3; j_gene: TRBJ2-5; CDR3aa: CAIGLSETQYF; CDR3nt: TGTGCCATCGGGCTATCAGAGACCCAGTACTTC
d_gene: TRBD1; abundance: few; v_gene: TRBV19; j_gene: TRBJ1-4; CDR3aa: CASSDRGGSEKLFF; CDR3nt: TGTGCCAGTAGTGACAGGGGAGGGTCTGAAAAACTGTTTTTT
d_gene: TRBD1; abundance: few; v_gene: TRBV6-1; j_gene: TRBJ2-7; CDR3aa: CASSDSGTGPYEQYF; CDR3nt: TGTGCCAGCAGTGACTCCGGGACAGGGCCCTACGAGCAGTACTTC
d_gene: -; abundance: -; v_gene: TRBV6-1; j_gene: TRBJ1-5; CDR3aa: CASSDFGQIDQPQHF; CDR3nt: TGTGCCAGCAGTGATTTTGGACAGATAGATCAGCCCCAGCATTTT
d_gene: -; abundance: -; v_gene: TRBV6-1; j_gene: TRBJ1-1; CDR3aa: CASSPTVPPLEAFF; CDR3nt: TGTGCCAGCAGCCCCACAGTACCGCCGCTTGAAGCTTTTTTT
d_gene: -; abundance: few; v_gene: TRBV5-5; j_gene: TRBJ1-2; CDR3aa: CASSLGQFEGYTF; CDR3nt: TGTGCCAGCAGCCTTGGACAGTTTGAGGGCTACACCTTC